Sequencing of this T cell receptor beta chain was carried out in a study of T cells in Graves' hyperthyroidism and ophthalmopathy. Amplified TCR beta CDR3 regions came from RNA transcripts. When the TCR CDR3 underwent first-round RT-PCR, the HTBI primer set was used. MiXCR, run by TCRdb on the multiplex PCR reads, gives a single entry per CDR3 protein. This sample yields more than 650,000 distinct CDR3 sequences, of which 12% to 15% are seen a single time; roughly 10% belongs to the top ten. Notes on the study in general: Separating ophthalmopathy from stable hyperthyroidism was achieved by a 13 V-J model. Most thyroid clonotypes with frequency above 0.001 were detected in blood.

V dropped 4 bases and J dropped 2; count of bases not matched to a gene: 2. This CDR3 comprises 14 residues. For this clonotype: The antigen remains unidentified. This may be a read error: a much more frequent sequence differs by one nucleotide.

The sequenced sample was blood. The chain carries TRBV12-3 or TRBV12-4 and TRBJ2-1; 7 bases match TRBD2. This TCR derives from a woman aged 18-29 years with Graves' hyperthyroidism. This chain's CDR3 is CASSYREAYNEQFF. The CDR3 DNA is TGTGCCAGCAGTTACCGGGAGGCCTACAATGAGCAGTTCTTC.